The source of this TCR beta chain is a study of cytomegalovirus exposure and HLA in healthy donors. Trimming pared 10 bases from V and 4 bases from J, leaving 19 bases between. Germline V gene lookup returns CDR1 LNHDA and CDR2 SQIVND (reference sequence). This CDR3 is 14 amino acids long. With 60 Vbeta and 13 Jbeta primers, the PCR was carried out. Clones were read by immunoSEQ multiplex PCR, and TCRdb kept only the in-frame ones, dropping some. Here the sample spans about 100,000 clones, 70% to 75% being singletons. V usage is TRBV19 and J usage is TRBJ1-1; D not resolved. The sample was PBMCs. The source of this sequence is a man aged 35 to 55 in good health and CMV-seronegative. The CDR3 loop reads CATSISDEGTEAFF. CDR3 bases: TGTGCCACCAGTATTTCGGATGAGGGCACTGAAGCTTTCTTT.